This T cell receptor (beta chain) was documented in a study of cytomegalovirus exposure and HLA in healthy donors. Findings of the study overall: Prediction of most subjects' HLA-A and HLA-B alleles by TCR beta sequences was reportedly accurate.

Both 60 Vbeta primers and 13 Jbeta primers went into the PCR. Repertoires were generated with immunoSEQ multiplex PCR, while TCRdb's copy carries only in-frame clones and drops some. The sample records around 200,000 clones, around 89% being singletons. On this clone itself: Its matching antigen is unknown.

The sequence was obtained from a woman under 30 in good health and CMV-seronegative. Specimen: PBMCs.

The CDR3 bases are TGTGCCAGCAGCTTAGTGGATAGGGAGGCTCTTTGGGATGAGCAGTTCTTC. This codes for CASSLVDREALWDEQFF. The chain combines TRBV7-2 with TRBJ2-1; maybe TRBD2 (6 bases). CDR1 SGHTA and CDR2 FQGNSA come from the germline V gene. Trimming stripped 1 base from V and 8 bases from J, with 21 bases between. The CDR3 consists of 17 residues.